These T cell receptor beta chains were read from a single sample in a study of shared clonotypes between healthy human individuals. Sequenced by immunoSEQ multiplex PCR; TCRdb stores in-frame clones only, minus some. The data contain fewer than 850,000 clones, 90% of them singletons. Specimen: memory CD8+ T cells from PBMCs. The receptors originated from a man younger than 35 in good health. Some clones in this sample may be carry-over from other donors' samples. Both conserved end residues are part of each CDR3. Each record gives: D gene, clone size, CDR3 length, V gene, J gene, CDR3 protein, CDR3 DNA. D genes are given only for firm matches. Expanded clones get a size class; other rows say once, few or many, or leave the size out.

D gene: NA; clone size: NA; CDR3 length: 14; V gene: TRBV5-1; J gene: TRBJ2-7; CDR3 protein: CASSLGPGWYEQYF; CDR3 DNA: TGCGCCAGCAGCTTGGGTCCGGGGTGGTACGAGCAGTACTTC
D gene: NA; clone size: few; CDR3 length: 12; V gene: TRBV12-5; J gene: TRBJ1-1; CDR3 protein: CASGAGGTEAFF; CDR3 DNA: TGTGCTAGTGGTGCTGGGGGGACTGAAGCTTTCTTT
D gene: TRBD2; clone size: NA; CDR3 length: 16; V gene: TRBV7-6; J gene: TRBJ2-3; CDR3 protein: CASSPWTSGNTDTQYF; CDR3 DNA: TGTGCCAGCAGCCCCTGGACTAGCGGGAACACAGATACGCAGTATTTT
D gene: NA; clone size: once; CDR3 length: 15; V gene: TRBV5-4; J gene: TRBJ2-7; CDR3 protein: CASSLRPLPAYEQYF; CDR3 DNA: TGTGCCAGCAGTCTACGACCCTTGCCCGCCTACGAGCAGTACTTC
D gene: TRBD2; clone size: NA; CDR3 length: 15; V gene: TRBV27; J gene: TRBJ2-1; CDR3 protein: CASSPGTSAYNEQFF; CDR3 DNA: TGTGCCAGCAGTCCCGGGACTAGTGCCTACAATGAGCAGTTCTTC
D gene: NA; clone size: NA; CDR3 length: 16; V gene: TRBV5-6; J gene: TRBJ2-7; CDR3 protein: CASSLAFEGEAYEQYF; CDR3 DNA: TGTGCCAGCAGCTTGGCCTTCGAGGGGGAAGCCTACGAGCAGTACTTC
D gene: NA; clone size: NA; CDR3 length: 18; V gene: TRBV7-9; J gene: TRBJ2-7; CDR3 protein: CASSLRTGTGLSSYEQYF; CDR3 DNA: TGTGCCAGCAGCCTCAGGACCGGAACCGGACTAAGCTCCTACGAGCAGTACTTC
D gene: TRBD1; clone size: NA; CDR3 length: 17; V gene: TRBV28; J gene: TRBJ2-7; CDR3 protein: CASSSGGTSLGIYEQYF; CDR3 DNA: TGTGCCAGCAGTTCAGGGGGCACTAGTCTTGGGATCTACGAGCAGTACTTC
D gene: NA; clone size: NA; CDR3 length: 13; V gene: TRBV10-3; J gene: TRBJ1-1; CDR3 protein: CAIRGWGNTEAFF; CDR3 DNA: TGTGCCATCAGGGGGTGGGGTAACACTGAAGCTTTCTTT
D gene: NA; clone size: NA; CDR3 length: 12; V gene: TRBV5-6; J gene: TRBJ1-1; CDR3 protein: CASSRGGTEAFF; CDR3 DNA: TGTGCCAGCAGCCGAGGGGGGACTGAAGCTTTCTTT
D gene: NA; clone size: NA; CDR3 length: 14; V gene: TRBV11-2; J gene: TRBJ2-7; CDR3 protein: CASSLIGMSYEQYF; CDR3 DNA: TGTGCCAGCAGCTTAATAGGGATGTCCTACGAGCAGTACTTC
D gene: NA; clone size: NA; CDR3 length: 15; V gene: TRBV5-3; J gene: TRBJ2-7; CDR3 protein: CARSLAGFAYYEQYF; CDR3 DNA: TGTGCCAGAAGCTTGGCAGGGTTCGCGTACTACGAGCAGTACTTC
D gene: NA; clone size: NA; CDR3 length: 15; V gene: TRBV28; J gene: TRBJ2-7; CDR3 protein: CATLANSGYLGEQYF; CDR3 DNA: TGTGCCACCCTCGCCAATAGCGGATACCTGGGCGAGCAGTACTTC
D gene: TRBD1; clone size: NA; CDR3 length: 12; V gene: TRBV27; J gene: TRBJ1-1; CDR3 protein: CASSLAGQGAFF; CDR3 DNA: TGTGCCAGCAGTTTGGCGGGACAGGGAGCTTTCTTT
D gene: NA; clone size: NA; CDR3 length: 13; V gene: TRBV29-1; J gene: TRBJ2-1; CDR3 protein: CSVRTTSYNEQFF; CDR3 DNA: TGCAGCGTTAGAACCACCTCCTACAATGAGCAGTTCTTC
D gene: TRBD1; clone size: NA; CDR3 length: 14; V gene: TRBV6-5; J gene: TRBJ2-2; CDR3 protein: CASSRTGESGELFF; CDR3 DNA: TGTGCCAGCAGCCGGACAGGGGAGTCCGGGGAGCTGTTTTTT
D gene: TRBD1; clone size: NA; CDR3 length: 15; V gene: TRBV30; J gene: TRBJ1-1; CDR3 protein: CACNGPRGMNIEAFF; CDR3 DNA: TGTGCCTGCAACGGCCCCAGGGGGATGAACATTGAAGCTTTCTTT
D gene: NA; clone size: NA; CDR3 length: 15; V gene: TRBV10-3; J gene: TRBJ2-5; CDR3 protein: CAIRDGLGPPETQYF; CDR3 DNA: TGTGCCATCAGAGACGGACTCGGTCCCCCGGAGACCCAGTACTTC
D gene: TRBD1; clone size: once; CDR3 length: 17; V gene: TRBV9; J gene: TRBJ2-2; CDR3 protein: CASSQPRGRGDTGELFF; CDR3 DNA: TGTGCCAGCAGCCAGCCCAGGGGGCGCGGGGACACCGGGGAGCTGTTTTTT
D gene: NA; clone size: NA; CDR3 length: 13; V gene: TRBV9; J gene: TRBJ2-7; CDR3 protein: CASSAQEHYEQYF; CDR3 DNA: TGTGCCAGCAGCGCTCAGGAGCACTACGAGCAGTACTTC
D gene: NA; clone size: NA; CDR3 length: 19; V gene: TRBV5-8; J gene: TRBJ2-7; CDR3 protein: CASSLAVTGEGYVPYEQYF; CDR3 DNA: TGTGCCAGCAGCTTGGCCGTGACAGGGGAGGGCTATGTTCCCTACGAGCAGTACTTC
D gene: NA; clone size: NA; CDR3 length: 14; V gene: TRBV11-2; J gene: TRBJ2-7; CDR3 protein: CASSSGEQGREQYF; CDR3 DNA: TGTGCCAGCAGCTCCGGAGAGCAGGGCCGAGAGCAGTACTTC
D gene: TRBD1; clone size: NA; CDR3 length: 15; V gene: TRBV4-1; J gene: TRBJ1-2; CDR3 protein: CASSWGTDPNYGYTF; CDR3 DNA: TGCGCCAGCAGCTGGGGGACAGACCCTAACTATGGCTACACCTTC
D gene: NA; clone size: NA; CDR3 length: 14; V gene: TRBV27; J gene: TRBJ2-7; CDR3 protein: CASSFSQGAYEQYF; CDR3 DNA: TGTGCCAGCAGTTTTAGCCAGGGTGCCTACGAGCAGTACTTC
D gene: NA; clone size: NA; CDR3 length: 16; V gene: TRBV2; J gene: TRBJ2-3; CDR3 protein: CASSVLPSSSTDTQYF; CDR3 DNA: TGTGCCAGCAGTGTGCTCCCCTCTTCTAGCACAGATACGCAGTATTTT
D gene: TRBD2; clone size: NA; CDR3 length: 19; V gene: TRBV5-1; J gene: TRBJ2-3; CDR3 protein: CASSLGRGLSGVLGDTQYF; CDR3 DNA: TGCGCCAGCAGCTTGGGGAGGGGTCTAAGCGGGGTCCTTGGGGATACGCAGTATTTT
D gene: NA; clone size: NA; CDR3 length: 14; V gene: TRBV5-1; J gene: TRBJ1-2; CDR3 protein: CASSLSREGGGYTF; CDR3 DNA: TGCGCCAGCAGCTTGAGTCGCGAGGGCGGGGGCTACACCTTC
D gene: NA; clone size: NA; CDR3 length: 19; V gene: TRBV4-1; J gene: TRBJ2-7; CDR3 protein: CASSQEPGSYRKVIYEQYF; CDR3 DNA: TGCGCCAGCAGCCAAGAACCAGGGTCTTACCGAAAAGTCATCTACGAGCAGTACTTC
D gene: NA; clone size: NA; CDR3 length: 16; V gene: TRBV27; J gene: TRBJ2-1; CDR3 protein: CASSLGGQTSYNEQFF; CDR3 DNA: TGTGCCAGCAGTTTAGGAGGCCAAACCTCCTACAATGAGCAGTTCTTC
D gene: TRBD2; clone size: NA; CDR3 length: 15; V gene: TRBV7-9; J gene: TRBJ2-7; CDR3 protein: CASSSVTSELYEQYF; CDR3 DNA: TGTGCCAGCAGCTCCGTTACTAGCGAGTTATACGAGCAGTACTTC
D gene: NA; clone size: NA; CDR3 length: 15; V gene: TRBV27; J gene: TRBJ1-1; CDR3 protein: CASSSRVIVNTEAFF; CDR3 DNA: TGTGCCAGCAGTTCCAGGGTAATCGTGAACACTGAAGCTTTCTTT
D gene: TRBD2; clone size: NA; CDR3 length: 16; V gene: TRBV7-9; J gene: TRBJ2-7; CDR3 protein: CASSLEAAGGSYEQYF; CDR3 DNA: TGTGCCAGCAGCTTAGAGGCAGCGGGAGGATCCTACGAGCAGTACTTC
D gene: NA; clone size: NA; CDR3 length: 14; V gene: TRBV27; J gene: TRBJ2-1; CDR3 protein: CASSRVSSYNEQFF; CDR3 DNA: TGTGCCAGCAGCCGAGTGAGCTCCTACAATGAGCAGTTCTTC
D gene: TRBD2; clone size: NA; CDR3 length: 14; V gene: TRBV5-6; J gene: TRBJ2-7; CDR3 protein: CASSRLAGHYEQYF; CDR3 DNA: TGTGCCAGCAGCCGACTAGCGGGACACTACGAGCAGTACTTC
D gene: NA; clone size: NA; CDR3 length: 12; V gene: TRBV7-9; J gene: TRBJ2-7; CDR3 protein: CASSPNYLEQYF; CDR3 DNA: TGTGCCAGCAGCCCCAACTACCTCGAGCAGTACTTC
D gene: TRBD2; clone size: NA; CDR3 length: 16; V gene: TRBV7-9; J gene: TRBJ2-1; CDR3 protein: CASSSGLAGPHNEQFF; CDR3 DNA: TGTGCCAGCAGCTCGGGACTAGCGGGCCCCCACAATGAGCAGTTCTTC
D gene: TRBD2; clone size: NA; CDR3 length: 20; V gene: TRBV4-3; J gene: TRBJ2-1; CDR3 protein: CASSQEGGLAGNFPYNEQFF; CDR3 DNA: TGCGCCAGCAGCCAAGAAGGAGGACTAGCGGGAAATTTTCCCTACAATGAGCAGTTCTTC
D gene: NA; clone size: NA; CDR3 length: 15; V gene: TRBV19; J gene: TRBJ2-1; CDR3 protein: CASSTRAAVYNEQFF; CDR3 DNA: TGTGCCAGTAGTACAAGGGCAGCCGTTTACAATGAGCAGTTCTTC
D gene: TRBD1; clone size: NA; CDR3 length: 15; V gene: TRBV28; J gene: TRBJ1-5; CDR3 protein: CASSLFGQGGQPQHF; CDR3 DNA: TGTGCCAGCAGTTTATTCGGGCAGGGGGGCCAGCCCCAGCATTTT
D gene: NA; clone size: NA; CDR3 length: 14; V gene: TRBV28; J gene: TRBJ1-5; CDR3 protein: CASRETSENQPQHF; CDR3 DNA: TGTGCCAGCAGGGAGACGTCGGAGAATCAGCCCCAGCATTTT